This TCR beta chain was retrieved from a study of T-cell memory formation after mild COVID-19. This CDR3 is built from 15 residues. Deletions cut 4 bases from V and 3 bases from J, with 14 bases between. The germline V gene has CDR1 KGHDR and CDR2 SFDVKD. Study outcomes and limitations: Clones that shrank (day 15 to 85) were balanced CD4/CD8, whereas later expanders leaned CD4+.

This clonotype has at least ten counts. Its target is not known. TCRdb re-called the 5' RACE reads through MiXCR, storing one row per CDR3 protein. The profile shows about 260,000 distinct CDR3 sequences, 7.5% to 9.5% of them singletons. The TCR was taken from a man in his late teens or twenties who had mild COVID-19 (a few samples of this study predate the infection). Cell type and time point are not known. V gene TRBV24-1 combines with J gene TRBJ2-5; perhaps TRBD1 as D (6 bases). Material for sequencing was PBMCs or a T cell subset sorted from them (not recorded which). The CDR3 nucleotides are TGTGCCACCAGTGACGCTACCGGGACAAAAGAGACCCAGTACTTC. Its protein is CATSDATGTKETQYF.